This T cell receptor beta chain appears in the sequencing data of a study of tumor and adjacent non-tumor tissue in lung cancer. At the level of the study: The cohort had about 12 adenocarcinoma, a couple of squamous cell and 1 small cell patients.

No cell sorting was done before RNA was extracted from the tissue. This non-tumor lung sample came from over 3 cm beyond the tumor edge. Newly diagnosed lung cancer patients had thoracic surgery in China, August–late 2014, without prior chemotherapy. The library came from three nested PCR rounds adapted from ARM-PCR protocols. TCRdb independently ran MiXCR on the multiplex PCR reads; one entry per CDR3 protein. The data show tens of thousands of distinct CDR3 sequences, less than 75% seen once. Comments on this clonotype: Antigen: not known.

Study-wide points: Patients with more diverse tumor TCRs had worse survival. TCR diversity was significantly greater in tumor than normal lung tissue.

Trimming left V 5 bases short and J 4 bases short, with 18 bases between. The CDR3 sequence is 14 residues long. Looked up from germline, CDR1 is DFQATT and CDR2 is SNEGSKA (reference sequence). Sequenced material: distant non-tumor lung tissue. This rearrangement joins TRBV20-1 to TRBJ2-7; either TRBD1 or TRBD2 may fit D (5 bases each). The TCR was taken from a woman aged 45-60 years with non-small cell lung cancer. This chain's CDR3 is CSAGGQSVGYEQYF. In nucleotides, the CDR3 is TGCAGTGCTGGAGGACAATCTGTTGGGTACGAGCAGTACTTC.